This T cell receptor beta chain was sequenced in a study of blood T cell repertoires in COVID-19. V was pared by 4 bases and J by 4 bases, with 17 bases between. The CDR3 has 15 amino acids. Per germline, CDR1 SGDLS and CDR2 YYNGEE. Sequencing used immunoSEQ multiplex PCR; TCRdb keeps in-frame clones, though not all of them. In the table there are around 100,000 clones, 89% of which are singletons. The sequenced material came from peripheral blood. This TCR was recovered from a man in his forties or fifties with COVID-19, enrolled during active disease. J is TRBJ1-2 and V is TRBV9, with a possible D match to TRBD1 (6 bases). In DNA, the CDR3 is TGTGCCAGCAGCCCCCACGGAAAGGGGGTCTATGGCTACACCTTC. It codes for CASSPHGKGVYGYTF.